This record looks at one TCR beta chain sequence and its context. The antigen is undetermined. This sample is drawn from a study of CD8 T cells in Susac syndrome. Regarding the study as a whole: As the study acknowledged, the number of individuals in its TCR sequencing and HLA analysis was relatively small.

V was cut by 4 bases and J by 7 bases, with 14 bases left in between. Germline CDR1 and CDR2: SGHRS and YFSETQ. The CDR3 is made up of 14 amino acids. Controls were healthy donors chosen to match patients in age and sex. cDNA came from roughly 0.53 to 1 ug RNA primed by random hexamers. Multiplex immunoSEQ PCR targeted 54 Vbeta and 13 Jbeta TCR beta segments. TCRdb itself ran the immunoSEQ multiplex PCR reads through MiXCR, one entry per CDR3 protein. The data hold some 120,000 distinct CDR3 sequences, with 85% to 95% observed a single time. The chain couples TRBV5-1 to TRBJ2-2; the D gene is possibly TRBD1 (7 bases). The clonotype comes from a human donor in good health. The sample was CD4+ T cells from PBMCs. The DNA of the CDR3 is TGCGCCAGCAGCAAAGACAGGGAGGACGGGGAGCTGTTTTTT. Translating it yields CASSKDREDGELFF.